This T cell receptor (beta chain) was sequenced during a study of cytomegalovirus exposure and HLA in healthy donors. Germline CDR1 and CDR2: MNHEY and SMNVEV (reference sequence). The CDR3 length is 12 residues. The ends lost 3 bases at V and 15 bases at J; junction bases unmatched: 7. The PCR had 60 Vbeta and 13 Jbeta primers. Profiling relied on immunoSEQ multiplex PCR, and the TCRdb table lists in-frame clones only, not all of them. The sample holds 150,000 or so clones. The sample comprised PBMCs. The V gene is TRBV27, the J gene TRBJ2-4, with TRBD1 matching over 8 bases. The receptor's source is a woman between 45 and 65 years old in good health and CMV-seronegative. The CDR3 loop reads CASSFRQGSLYF. The CDR3 DNA reads TGTGCCAGCAGTTTCCGACAGGGGAGTCTGTACTTC.